This T cell receptor (beta chain) derives from a study of memory CD4+ T cells and cytomegalovirus serostatus. The CDR3 loop spans 20 amino acids. CDR1 is LGHNA and CDR2 is YNFKEQ in the germline V gene. V trimming: 6 bases; J trimming: 6 bases; junction bases outside the gene matches: 21. The sort gate was single viable CD3+CD4+CD8-CD45RO+ cells for memory CD4+ T cells. In the authors' methods: After removing out-of-frame reads, 2 million to 2.5 million distinct TCRbeta sequences remained. TCRdb's table, derived via immunoSEQ multiplex PCR, lists solely in-frame clones and lacks some. V, J and clone size were drawn from that table, and D and trimming were deduced from the DNA. The data hold some 27,000 clones, with around three quarters observed a single time.

Sequenced input: memory CD4+ T cells from blood. V usage is TRBV4-2 and J usage is TRBJ2-3; 13 positions match TRBD2. The clonotype comes from an adult in good health and CMV-seronegative. The CDR3 DNA reads TGTGCCAGCAGACCCCTCACCGGGACTAGCGGGGACACTCGCAGGGATACGCAGTATTTT. This sequence encodes CASRPLTGTSGDTRRDTQYF.